The rows below give T cell receptor beta chains drawn from one sample of a study of blood T cell repertoires in COVID-19. Method: immunoSEQ multiplex PCR; TCRdb's copy keeps in-frame clones and lacks some. Among about 150,000 clones listed, roughly 76% were seen once. The sample was peripheral blood. These receptors were obtained from a human donor with acute or convalescent COVID-19. The donor label of this sample is uncertain. CDR3s include the opening cysteine and the closing phenylalanine or tryptophan. Clone size is stated in some rows and not others, as once, few, many or a class when expanded.

TRBV5-4	NA	TRBJ2-3	CASSRGLAGTSTDTQYF
TRBV24-1	NA	TRBJ2-2	CATSDLQGAGTGELFF
TRBV19	NA	TRBJ2-3	CASRSQGAITDTQYF
TRBV7-6	few	TRBJ1-1	CASSLGEDLNTEAFF
TRBV12-3/TRBV12-4	NA	TRBJ1-5	CASSAVIDQPQHF
TRBV5-6	NA	TRBJ1-2	CASSSFWPLRDYGYTF
TRBV6-5	NA	TRBJ1-1	CASSYRVGTEAFF
TRBV7-2	NA	TRBJ1-4	CASSLVFQGAGEKLFF
TRBV11-2	few	TRBJ2-7	CASSLDRGLNEQYF
TRBV24-1	NA	TRBJ1-1	CATSVRDRGYGAFF
TRBV5-1	NA	TRBJ1-1	CASSFTGVKAEAFF
TRBV10-3	once	TRBJ1-1	CASGGGENTEAFF
TRBV13	NA	TRBJ2-1	CASSSTGGNEQFF
TRBV27	NA	TRBJ1-4	CASSSKGQFNEKLFF
TRBV9	NA	TRBJ1-5	CASSVGQGPNQPQHF
TRBV7-2	NA	TRBJ1-2	CASSLTSRYYGYTF
TRBV7-3	NA	TRBJ1-1	CASSLMRDTEAFF
TRBV9	NA	TRBJ1-5	CASSRDRGGGPQHF
TRBV24-1	NA	TRBJ1-2	CATSEAGNYGYTF
TRBV2	NA	TRBJ2-5	CASSEEAVETQYF
TRBV7-9	NA	TRBJ1-2	CASSLVYPGGDYGYTF
TRBV11-2	NA	TRBJ1-1	CASSFPYRGAEAFF
TRBV10-3	NA	TRBJ1-2	CAIRQENYGYTF
TRBV11-2	NA	TRBJ2-1	CASSWTGSSLNEQFF
TRBV11-2	NA	TRBJ1-2	CASSPGTVYGYTF
TRBV29-1	NA	TRBJ1-1	CSAGDRVNTEAFF
TRBV24-1	NA	TRBJ2-2	CATSDEGARTGELFF
TRBV25-1	NA	TRBJ1-6	CASRRGGGLDSPLHF
TRBV9	few	TRBJ1-6	CASSANRENSPLHF
TRBV6-2/TRBV6-3	NA	TRBJ1-2	CASSPGQVYGYTF
TRBV4-1	NA	TRBJ2-4	CASSQDAGTGKNIQYF
TRBV4-1	many	TRBJ2-7	CASSQAGTGRHEQYF
TRBV6-5	NA	TRBJ1-2	CASRKGGAGGGYTF
TRBV6-4	NA	TRBJ1-1	CASSETPTGNTEAFF
TRBV24-1	NA	TRBJ2-1	CATSDASTGSNEQFF
TRBV11-3	NA	TRBJ1-1	CASSIGEGTEAFF
TRBV3-1/TRBV3-2	few	TRBJ1-5	CASSQGGASGQPQHF
TRBV6-4	NA	TRBJ1-1	CASSPRVEAFF
TRBV5-1	NA	TRBJ2-2	CASSEIAGAAGELFF
TRBV9	NA	TRBJ2-1	CASSVSGDNNEQFF
TRBV19	few	TRBJ2-5	CASSIVGGRAQYF
TRBV27	few	TRBJ2-7	CASSGWEGTGAYEQYF
TRBV10-3	NA	TRBJ2-1	CAISEEGPSGGRNEQFF
TRBV18	once	TRBJ2-7	CASSLTGESNEQYF
TRBV5-5	NA	TRBJ1-5	CASSLTRSGANQPQHF
TRBV13	NA	TRBJ1-1	CASSSSGGAPSRGTEAFF
TRBV6-6	NA	TRBJ1-2	CASSLEGGTNYGYTF
TRBV12-3/TRBV12-4	NA	TRBJ1-1	CASSWGGFTEAFF
TRBV19	NA	TRBJ1-5	CASSISWPGFNQPQHF
TRBV7-6	NA	TRBJ2-5	CASSLMEWVVGETQYF
TRBV6-2/TRBV6-3	once	TRBJ2-1	CASSFLLNEQFF
TRBV25-1	NA	TRBJ1-2	CASSERSGKGSYGYTF
TRBV29-1	few	TRBJ2-1	CSVDRGRYNEQFF
TRBV3-1/TRBV3-2	once	TRBJ1-6	CASSLGQGNSPLHF
TRBV6-5	once	TRBJ1-1	CASSSPSQGQAFF